The TCR beta chain described here comes from a study of blood T cell repertoires in COVID-19. Trimming cost V 0 bases and J 6 bases; bases outside gene matches: 7. Germline-derived CDR1 and CDR2 are SGHDT and YYEEEE. CDR3 length: 16 amino acids. Clones were sequenced by immunoSEQ multiplex PCR, and TCRdb holds only the in-frame ones, with some missing. The profile covers roughly 48,000 clones, with approximately 90% appearing a single time and 28% taken by the ten largest. The V gene is TRBV5-6, the J gene TRBJ2-2, with TRBD1 identical over 8 bases. This clonotype was obtained from a woman older than 75 with acute or convalescent COVID-19. Sequencing was carried out using peripheral blood. CDR3 residues: CASSLVPGGVSGELFF. The CDR3 coding sequence is TGTGCCAGCAGCTTGGTACCAGGGGGCGTCTCCGGGGAGCTGTTTTTT.